Included here is one T cell receptor beta chain sequence, with context. The sample is drawn from a study of blood T cell repertoires in COVID-19. Study in general: Researchers got acute and convalescent COVID-19 samples from the United States, Italy and Spain. T cells, B-cell-depleted T cells, or PBMCs provided the cDNA or gDNA that served as material.

Study processing details: How many nucleated cells were present was estimated from reference gene primer amplification. The data were produced by immunoSEQ multiplex PCR, yet TCRdb's version contains in-frame clones alone and is incomplete. V and J calls and clone size are given by that table; D and trimming were obtained from the DNA. The table lists around 240,000 clones, more than 75% of them singletons, with around 0.96% in the top ten. The V gene's germline CDR1 is SGHRS and CDR2 YFSETQ. The CDR3 runs to 13 residues. V lost 4 bases and J 5 bases, leaving 12 bases between the germline ends. The sample consisted of peripheral blood. The clonotype originates from a man aged 35-49 years with acute or convalescent COVID-19. This chain connects TRBV5-1 to TRBJ2-5; unclear D gene. In DNA, the CDR3 is TGCGCCAGCAGCCCCAACACCGGGGAGACCCAGTACTTC. It codes for CASSPNTGETQYF.